Listed below are T cell receptor beta chains from one sample, sequenced in a study of shared clonotypes between healthy human individuals. Method: immunoSEQ multiplex PCR; TCRdb's copy keeps in-frame clones and lacks some. The repertoire holds about 380,000 clones, about 96% seen once, with 0.32% in the top ten. The sample was memory CD8+ T cells sorted from blood. All receptors derive from a young man in good health. The CDR3 runs from the conserved cysteine through the conserved F or W. The D gene is left open where the match is weak. The size entry is marked missing in some rows and otherwise reads once, few, many or a size class.

d_call clone_size j_call v_call cdr3_nt cdr3_aa
. . TRBJ1-1 TRBV28 TGTGCCAGCAGCCCCTCCACAGGGTTAGTCACTGAAGCTTTCTTT CASSPSTGLVTEAFF
. . TRBJ2-7 TRBV14 TGTGCCAGCAGCCAAGCCCAGACAGGCTACTACGAGCAGTACTTC CASSQAQTGYYEQYF
. . TRBJ2-1 TRBV7-2 TGTGCCAGCAGCTTAGCGGCGGGACCTTACAATGAGCAGTTCTTC CASSLAAGPYNEQFF
. . TRBJ2-7 TRBV19 TGTGCCAGTAGTTTGGGACCAATATACGAGCAGTACTTC CASSLGPIYEQYF
TRBD1 once TRBJ1-2 TRBV5-4 TGTGCCAGCAGCGTGACAGGGTTCTATGGCTACACCTTC CASSVTGFYGYTF
. once TRBJ2-7 TRBV28 TGTGCCAGCATGAGAGGGGGGGAGTACGAGCAGTACTTC CASMRGGEYEQYF
. . TRBJ2-4 TRBV14 TGTGCCAGCAGCCCCTTGTCTTGGGCGGCCAAAAACATTCAGTACTTC CASSPLSWAAKNIQYF
. . TRBJ1-3 TRBV6-1 TGTGCCAGCAGTGCCGGGCGCCCCTCTGGAAACACCATATATTTT CASSAGRPSGNTIYF
TRBD2 . TRBJ2-7 TRBV18 TGTGCCAGCTCACTTGGACTAGCGGGTACCTACGAGCAGTACTTC CASSLGLAGTYEQYF
. . TRBJ1-5 TRBV6-5 TGTGCCAGCAGAAAACATAGCAATCAGCCCCAGCATTTT CASRKHSNQPQHF
. once TRBJ1-1 TRBV10-1 TGCGCCAGCAGTGAGTTCGGCAGGGGAGCTTTCTTT CASSEFGRGAFF
. . TRBJ2-7 TRBV6-5 TGTGCCAGCAGTTACGAGCGGACGCCCCCCTACGAGCAGTACTTC CASSYERTPPYEQYF
TRBD1 . TRBJ2-6 TRBV5-5 TGTGCCAGCAGCCGGGACAGGGGATCCCCTGGGGCCAACGTCCTGACTTTC CASSRDRGSPGANVLTF
TRBD1 . TRBJ1-2 TRBV28 TGTGCCAGCGGACCGACGGGACAGGCCTATGGCTACACCTTC CASGPTGQAYGYTF
. . TRBJ2-5 TRBV7-8 TGTGCCAGCAGCTTACCAGGGCTCAGGGAGACCCAGTACTTC CASSLPGLRETQYF
. once TRBJ2-7 TRBV6-5 TGTGCCAGCCGATACGGGATCTTTAAGGGCGAGCAGTACTTC CASRYGIFKGEQYF
. . TRBJ2-5 TRBV4-1 TGCGCCAGCAGCCAAGATTCGCCGGGGACTGCGCAAGAGACCCAGTACTTC CASSQDSPGTAQETQYF
. once TRBJ2-7 TRBV2 TGTGCCAGCAGGGGCGGATCAGGGGCCCTGACCTACGAGCAGTACTTC CASRGGSGALTYEQYF
. few TRBJ1-1 TRBV27 TGTGCCAGCAGATCGAACACTGAAGCTTTCTTT CASRSNTEAFF
. . TRBJ2-7 TRBV5-1 TGCGCCAGCAGCTTTCAACAGGGCGAGCAGTACTTC CASSFQQGEQYF
TRBD2 . TRBJ2-1 TRBV9 TGTGCCAGCAGCTTACTAGGGACTAGCGGGAGGGATGAGCAGTTCTTC CASSLLGTSGRDEQFF
. . TRBJ2-5 TRBV6-5 TGTGCCAGCAGTTACTCGGCAGAGCTCCAAGAGACCCAGTACTTC CASSYSAELQETQYF
TRBD2 . TRBJ2-2 TRBV7-9 TGTGCCATCAGGGGACCGGGACTAGCGGGAGCCACCGGGGAGCTGTTTTTT CAIRGPGLAGATGELFF
. . TRBJ2-1 TRBV20-1 TGCAGTGCTTCATACAATGAGCAGTTCTTC CSASYNEQFF
TRBD2 . TRBJ2-1 TRBV11-1 TGTGCCAGCAGCTTAGAGACTAGCGGGGCCCTTGGAAATGAGCAGTTCTTC CASSLETSGALGNEQFF
TRBD1 . TRBJ1-2 TRBV7-9 TGTGCCAGCAGCTCAGGGACAGTGGGAACCTTATATGGCTACACCTTC CASSSGTVGTLYGYTF
TRBD1 . TRBJ1-1 TRBV2 TGTGCCAGCAGTGGACCCCCGGGACAGAGGAACACTGAAGCTTTCTTT CASSGPPGQRNTEAFF
TRBD2 . TRBJ2-7 TRBV27 TGTGCCAGCAGTCCGGTAGCGGGAGCCTCCTACGAGCAGTACTTC CASSPVAGASYEQYF
. . TRBJ2-7 TRBV4-2 TGTGCCAGCAGCCAAGCCCAGACGGCACCAAGCTACGAGCAGTACTTC CASSQAQTAPSYEQYF
TRBD2 once TRBJ2-5 TRBV12-5 TGTGCTAGTGGGCAGGGGACTAGCGGCCAAGAGACCCAGTACTTC CASGQGTSGQETQYF
TRBD1 . TRBJ2-1 TRBV5-4 TGTGCCAGCAGCGTCCCAGGGGGCGATGAGCAGTTCTTC CASSVPGGDEQFF
. . TRBJ2-1 TRBV15 TGTGCCACCAGCAGAGAGCGGAGGACTTGGAATGAGCAGTTCTTC CATSRERRTWNEQFF
TRBD2 . TRBJ2-7 TRBV11-2 TGTGCCAGCAGCTTACTAGCGGGAGGTTACGAGCAGTACTTC CASSLLAGGYEQYF
TRBD1 . TRBJ1-2 TRBV30 TGTGCCTGGAGTACCCCTCGGACAGGGAACTATGGCTACACCTTC CAWSTPRTGNYGYTF
TRBD2 once TRBJ2-1 TRBV10-3 TGTGCCATCAAACTAGCGGGCTCCTACAATGAGCAGTTCTTC CAIKLAGSYNEQFF
TRBD2 . TRBJ2-7 TRBV5-4 TGTGCCAGCAGCCCTAGGACTAGCGGGAAGGGGGGCTCCTACGAGCAGTACTTC CASSPRTSGKGGSYEQYF
. . TRBJ2-5 TRBV9 TGTGCCAGCAGCGCCGATTACAGGGCGCAGACCCAGTACTTC CASSADYRAQTQYF
. . TRBJ1-2 TRBV20-1 TGCAGTGCTACCCACCCTCGAGGCTACACCTTC CSATHPRGYTF